This T cell receptor (beta chain) originates from a study of breast tumors, draining lymph nodes, adjacent tissues. Findings of the study overall: Compared with basal-like, luminal-like tumors shared significantly more repertoire with nontumor tissue.

Samples came from axillary lymph nodes draining the breast cancer. TCRdb re-called the multiplex PCR reads through MiXCR, storing one row per CDR3 protein. The data hold tens of thousands of distinct CDR3 sequences, with approximately 29% observed a single time. Germline V gene sequence: CDR1 LNHDA, CDR2 SQIVND (reference sequence). This CDR3 has 14 amino acids. With regard to this clonotype: The antigen is unknown. One junction end disagrees with the germline gene, perhaps due to a read error.

This clonotype was sampled from a female donor with breast cancer. Some clones in this sample may be carry-over from other donors' samples. Sequencing was performed on axillary lymph node tissue. The chain joins TRBV19 to TRBJ1-5; D unclear. CDR3 sequence (DNA): TGTGCCAGTTGTATTCAGCTTAGTAATCAGCCCCAGCATTTT. Its translation is CASCIQLSNQPQHF.